These T cell receptor beta chains were read from a single sample in a study of read filtering for tumor transcriptome and immune sequencing. TCRdb itself ran the reads through MiXCR, one entry per CDR3 protein. The sample lists approximately 150,000 distinct CDR3 sequences; approximately 13% were seen once. The sequenced sample consisted of a population of CD138-negative cells sorted from bone marrow. These receptors originate from a donor over 35 with multiple myeloma. Both conserved end residues are part of each CDR3. The D gene is left open where the match is weak. The size field is filled for only some rows; it gives once, few, many or a size class.

V gene	clone size	J gene	D gene	CDR3 DNA	CDR3 protein
TRBV4-1	-	TRBJ2-7	TRBD1	TGCGCCAGCAGCCAAGCCCAGGGGGCGTTGGAGCAGTACTTC	CASSQAQGALEQYF
TRBV12-3/TRBV12-4	many	TRBJ2-7	TRBD1	TGTGCCAGCAGTTCCTCCGCCCGGGACAGGGGCTCGTATCCCTACGAGCAGTACTTC	CASSSSARDRGSYPYEQYF
TRBV7-2	many	TRBJ1-1	-	TGTGCCAGCAGCGAATACTCAGCGGGCACTGAAGCTTTCTTT	CASSEYSAGTEAFF
TRBV7-9	-	TRBJ1-1	TRBD1	TGTGCTAGCAGCCCTAGACAGGGGGCGGAAGCTTTCTTT	CASSPRQGAEAFF
TRBV7-3	many	TRBJ2-1	TRBD2	TGTGCCAGCAGCTTAGGGACTAGCGGGAGAGCCCCCAGCTCCTACAATGAGCAGTTCTTC	CASSLGTSGRAPSSYNEQFF
TRBV11-3	many	TRBJ2-4	TRBD1	TGTGCCAGCAGCCGACAGGGAATAGCCAAAAACATTCAGTACTTC	CASSRQGIAKNIQYF
TRBV15	many	TRBJ2-3	TRBD2	TGTGCCACCAGCAGAGGGGCGTCTAGCGGGGCTAGGAATACGCAGTATTTT	CATSRGASSGARNTQYF
TRBV20-1	many	TRBJ2-7	-	TGCAGTGCTAGGTCGTCGACCAGCGAGCAGTACTTC	CSARSSTSEQYF
TRBV3-1	many	TRBJ2-7	-	TGTGCCAGCAGCCAAGAGGTTAACTCCTACGAGCAGTACTTC	CASSQEVNSYEQYF
TRBV5-1	many	TRBJ1-4	TRBD1	TGCGCCAGCAGTGCGGCAGGGGGTCGAGAAAAACTGTTTTTT	CASSAAGGREKLFF
TRBV6-2/TRBV6-3	many	TRBJ1-1	-	TGTGCCAGCAGTTACTCGCGGCGACAATTGAACACTGAAGCTTTCTTT	CASSYSRRQLNTEAFF
TRBV5-1	many	TRBJ2-1	TRBD2	TGCGCCAGCAGCCACGGGATAGCGGGTAGTGAGCAGTTCTTC	CASSHGIAGSEQFF
TRBV20-1	many	TRBJ2-1	-	TGCAGTGCTAGCCGCAGGTATGGCAGCGCGGCGCGCAGAAATGAGCAGTTCTTC	CSASRRYGSAARRNEQFF
TRBV5-4	-	TRBJ2-2	-	TGTGCCAGCAGCTTGTATTTAGGGACTAACACCGGGGAGCTGTTTTTT	CASSLYLGTNTGELFF
TRBV28	many	TRBJ2-1	-	TGTGCCAGCAGTTTATCCCTGAGGGGAGGTGAGCAGTTCTTC	CASSLSLRGGEQFF
TRBV29-1	many	TRBJ2-1	-	TGCAGCGTTAGTAGCCCGGGACCCTACAATGAGCAGTTCTTC	CSVSSPGPYNEQFF
TRBV19	-	TRBJ2-1	TRBD2	TGTGCCAGTGTGGGGGTAGCGGGAGCACGCGAGCAGTTCTTC	CASVGVAGAREQFF
TRBV19	many	TRBJ1-3	TRBD1	TGTGCCAGTACGCACAGGGGGCATGGAAACACCATATATTTT	CASTHRGHGNTIYF
TRBV7-8	many	TRBJ1-5	-	TGTGCCAGCAGCTTAGTCGGCGGACACAGCAATCAGCCCCAGCATTTT	CASSLVGGHSNQPQHF
TRBV20-1	many	TRBJ1-2	TRBD1	TGCAGTGCTAGGGTAGACAGGGGGCAAAACTATGGCTACACCTTC	CSARVDRGQNYGYTF
TRBV28	many	TRBJ2-5	-	TGTGCCAGCAGGATATTGAATCAAGAGACCCAGTACTTC	CASRILNQETQYF
TRBV6-2/TRBV6-3	-	TRBJ2-7	-	TGTGCCAGCAGTTATCCCGGGACGGCCGGGTACGAGCGGTACTTC	CASSYPGTAGYERYF
TRBV4-1	many	TRBJ2-7	-	TGCGCCAGCAGCCAAGGACGGGACATCTCCTACGAGCAGTACTTC	CASSQGRDISYEQYF
TRBV10-3	many	TRBJ2-5	-	TGTGCCATCAGTGAGTCACAGGCGAAAGAGACCCAGTACTTC	CAISESQAKETQYF
TRBV5-5	-	TRBJ1-1	TRBD1	TGTGCCAGCAGCCCAAGACAGGGGGCGCTTAACACTGAAGCTTTCTTT	CASSPRQGALNTEAFF
TRBV7-8	many	TRBJ1-5	-	TGTGCCAGCAGCGACTGGCAGGGAAGCAATCAGCCCCAGCATTTT	CASSDWQGSNQPQHF
TRBV29-1	many	TRBJ2-1	TRBD2	TGCAGCGTTGATCTAGCGGACAATGAGCAGTTCTTC	CSVDLADNEQFF
TRBV14	many	TRBJ2-1	-	TGTGCCAGCAGCCAAGATGGGCGTCTCTACAATGAGCAGTTCTTC	CASSQDGRLYNEQFF
TRBV7-9	-	TRBJ2-5	-	TGTGCCAGCAGCCCTCCCTCGGGGCGCAGGGGAGGAGAGACCCAGTACTTC	CASSPPSGRRGGETQYF
TRBV12-3/TRBV12-4	many	TRBJ2-1	TRBD2	TGTGCCAGCAGGGCCGGGACTAGCGGGAAGAATGAGCAGTTCTTC	CASRAGTSGKNEQFF
TRBV27	many	TRBJ2-2	-	TGTGCCAGCAGTTCAGAAACCGGGGAGCTGTTTTTT	CASSSETGELFF
TRBV7-8	-	TRBJ2-7	-	TGTGCCAGCAGCCCCCCCGGGACAAGTCTCTACGAGCAGTACTTC	CASSPPGTSLYEQYF
TRBV7-9	many	TRBJ2-2	-	TGTGCCAGCAGCTTAGCGGCACAACCGAACACCGGGGAGCTGTTTTTT	CASSLAAQPNTGELFF
TRBV7-7	many	TRBJ2-3	-	TGTGCCAGCAGCGTGGGGCCGATTGGGACAGATACGCAGTATTTT	CASSVGPIGTDTQYF
TRBV29-1	few	TRBJ2-1	TRBD2	TGCAGCGTTACACCAGGCGGGGGTGAGCAGTTATTC	CSVTPGGGEQLF
TRBV29-1	many	TRBJ2-7	TRBD1	TGCAGCGTTGAAGCGGGGACAGGGACCTACGAGCAGTACTTC	CSVEAGTGTYEQYF
TRBV7-6	many	TRBJ2-3	-	TGTGCCAGCAGCCCGGAGGCGGGCCCTAGCACAGATACGCAGTATTTT	CASSPEAGPSTDTQYF
TRBV29-1	many	TRBJ2-3	-	TGCAGCGTTGAACTTCTGCGAAGGGGCACAGATACGCAGTATTTT	CSVELLRRGTDTQYF
TRBV24-1	many	TRBJ2-1	-	TGTGCCACCAGTGGATGGAGCAATGAGCAGTTCTTC	CATSGWSNEQFF
TRBV4-1	many	TRBJ1-2	-	TGCGCCAGCAGCCCCTCGCGGTTCGCGATCTTATATGGCTACACCTTC	CASSPSRFAILYGYTF
TRBV7-9	once	TRBJ2-5	-	TGTGCCAGCATAGAACAAAAGTCGCAAGAGACCCAGTACTTC	CASIEQKSQETQYF
TRBV5-6	many	TRBJ2-1	-	TGTGCCAGCAGGCTCAGGGGAAGCACCTACAATGAGCAGTTCTTC	CASRLRGSTYNEQFF
TRBV7-9	many	TRBJ1-1	-	TGTGCCAGCTTTAGAGGGACTGAAGCTTTCTTT	CASFRGTEAFF